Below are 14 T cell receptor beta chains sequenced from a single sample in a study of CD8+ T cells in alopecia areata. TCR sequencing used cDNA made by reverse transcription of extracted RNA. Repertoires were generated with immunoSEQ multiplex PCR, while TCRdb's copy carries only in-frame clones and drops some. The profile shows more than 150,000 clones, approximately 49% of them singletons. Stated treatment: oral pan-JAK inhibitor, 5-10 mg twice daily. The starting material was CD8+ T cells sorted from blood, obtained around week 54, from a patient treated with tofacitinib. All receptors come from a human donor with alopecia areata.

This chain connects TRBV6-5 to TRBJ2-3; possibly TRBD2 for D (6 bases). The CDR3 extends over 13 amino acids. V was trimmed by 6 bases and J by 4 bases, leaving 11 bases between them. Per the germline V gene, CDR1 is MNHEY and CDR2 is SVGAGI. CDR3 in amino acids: CASSRRGADTQYF. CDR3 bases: TGTGCCAGCAGCAGGAGGGGCGCAGATACGCAGTATTTT.

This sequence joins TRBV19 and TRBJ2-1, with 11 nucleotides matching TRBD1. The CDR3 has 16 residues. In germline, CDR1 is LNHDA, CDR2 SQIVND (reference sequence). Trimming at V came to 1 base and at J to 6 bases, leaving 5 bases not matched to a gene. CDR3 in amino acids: CASSIVAGQGVNEQFF. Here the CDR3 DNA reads TGTGCCAGTAGTATAGTAGCGGGACAGGGGGTCAATGAGCAGTTCTTC.

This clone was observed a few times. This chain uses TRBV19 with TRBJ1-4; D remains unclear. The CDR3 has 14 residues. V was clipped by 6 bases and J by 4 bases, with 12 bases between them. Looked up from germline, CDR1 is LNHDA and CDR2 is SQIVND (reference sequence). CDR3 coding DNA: TGTGCCAGTAGCCCCGAAGAAGGTAATGAAAAACTGTTTTTT. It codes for CASSPEEGNEKLFF.

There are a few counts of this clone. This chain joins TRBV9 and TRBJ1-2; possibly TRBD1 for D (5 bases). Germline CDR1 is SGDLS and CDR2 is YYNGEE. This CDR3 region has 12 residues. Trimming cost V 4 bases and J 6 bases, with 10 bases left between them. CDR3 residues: CASSNGGDGYTF. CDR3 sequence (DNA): TGTGCCAGCAGCAATGGGGGAGATGGCTACACCTTC. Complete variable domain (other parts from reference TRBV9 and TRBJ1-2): DSGVTQTPKHLITATGQRVTLRCSPRSGDLSVYWYQQSLDQGLQFLIQYYNGEERAKGNILERFSAQQFPDLHSELNLSSLELGDSALYFCASSNGGDGYTFGSGTRLTVV.

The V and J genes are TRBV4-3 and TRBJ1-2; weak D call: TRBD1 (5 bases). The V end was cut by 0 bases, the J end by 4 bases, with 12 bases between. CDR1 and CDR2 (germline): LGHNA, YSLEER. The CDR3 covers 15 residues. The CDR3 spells CASSQDLKGTYGYTF. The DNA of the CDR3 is TGCGCCAGCAGCCAAGATCTGAAGGGGACCTATGGCTACACCTTC.

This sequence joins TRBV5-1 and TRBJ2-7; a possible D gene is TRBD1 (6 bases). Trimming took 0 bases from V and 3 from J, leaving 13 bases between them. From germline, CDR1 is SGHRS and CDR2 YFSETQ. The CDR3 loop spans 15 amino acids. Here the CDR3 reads CASSLAGQNFYEQYF. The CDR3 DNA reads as TGCGCCAGCAGCTTGGCCGGACAGAATTTCTACGAGCAGTACTTC.

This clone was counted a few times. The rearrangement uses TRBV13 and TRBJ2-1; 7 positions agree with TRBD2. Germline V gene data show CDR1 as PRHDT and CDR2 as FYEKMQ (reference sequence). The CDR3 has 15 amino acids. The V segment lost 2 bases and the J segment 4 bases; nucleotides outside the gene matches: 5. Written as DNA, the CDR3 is TGTGCCAGCAGCTTAAGAGGGGAGGGGTACAATGAGCAGTTCTTC. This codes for CASSLRGEGYNEQFF. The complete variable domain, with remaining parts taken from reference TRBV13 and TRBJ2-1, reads AAGVIQSPRHLIKEKRETATLKCYPIPRHDTVYWYQQGPGQDPQFLISFYEKMQSDKGSIPDRFSAQQFSDYHSELNMSSLELGDSALYFCASSLRGEGYNEQFFGPGTRLTVL.

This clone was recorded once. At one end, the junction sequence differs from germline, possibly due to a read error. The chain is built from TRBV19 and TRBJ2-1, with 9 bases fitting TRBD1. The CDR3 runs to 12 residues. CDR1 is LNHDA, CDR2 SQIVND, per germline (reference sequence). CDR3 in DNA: TGTGCCAGTAGTATACCGGACAGGGGACCGATCTTC. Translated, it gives CASSIPDRGPIF.

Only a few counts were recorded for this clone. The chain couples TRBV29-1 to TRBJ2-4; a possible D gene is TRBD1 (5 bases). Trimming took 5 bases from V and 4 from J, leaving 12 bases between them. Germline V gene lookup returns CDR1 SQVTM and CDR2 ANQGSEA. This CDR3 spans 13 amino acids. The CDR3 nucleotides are TGCAGCGTTTCTGTGACAGCGAAAAACATTCAGTACTTC. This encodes CSVSVTAKNIQYF.

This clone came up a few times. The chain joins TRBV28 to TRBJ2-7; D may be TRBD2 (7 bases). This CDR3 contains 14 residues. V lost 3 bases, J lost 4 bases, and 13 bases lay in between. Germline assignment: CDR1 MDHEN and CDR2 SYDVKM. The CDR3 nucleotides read TGTGCCAGCAGTTTGGTGGGGGGGCGGTACGAGCAGTACTTC. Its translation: CASSLVGGRYEQYF.

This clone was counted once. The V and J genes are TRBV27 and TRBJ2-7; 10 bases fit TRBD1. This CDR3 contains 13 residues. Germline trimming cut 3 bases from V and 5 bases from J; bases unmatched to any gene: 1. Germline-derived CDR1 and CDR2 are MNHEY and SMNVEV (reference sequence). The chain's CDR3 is CASSFGTGDEQYF. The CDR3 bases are TGTGCCAGCAGTTTCGGGACAGGGGACGAGCAGTACTTC.

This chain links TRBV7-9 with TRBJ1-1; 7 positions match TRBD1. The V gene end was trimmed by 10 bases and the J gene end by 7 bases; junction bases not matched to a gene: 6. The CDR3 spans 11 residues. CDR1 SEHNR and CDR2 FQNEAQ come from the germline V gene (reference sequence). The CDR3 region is CAIQGGGEAFF. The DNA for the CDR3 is TGTGCCATCCAGGGGGGTGGTGAAGCTTTCTTT.

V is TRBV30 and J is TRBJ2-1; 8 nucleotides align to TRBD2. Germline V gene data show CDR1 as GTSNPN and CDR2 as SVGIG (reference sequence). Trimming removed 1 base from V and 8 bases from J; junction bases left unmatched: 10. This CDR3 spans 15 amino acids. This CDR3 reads CAWSGVSGGFHEQFF. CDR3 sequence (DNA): TGTGCCTGGAGTGGTGTTTCGGGGGGGTTCCATGAGCAGTTCTTC. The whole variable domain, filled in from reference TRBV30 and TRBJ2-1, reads SQTIHQWPATLVQPVGSPLSLECTVEGTSNPNLYWYRQAAGRGLQLLFYSVGIGQISSEVPQNLSASRPQDRQFILSSKKLLLSDSGFYLCAWSGVSGGFHEQFFGPGTRLTVL.

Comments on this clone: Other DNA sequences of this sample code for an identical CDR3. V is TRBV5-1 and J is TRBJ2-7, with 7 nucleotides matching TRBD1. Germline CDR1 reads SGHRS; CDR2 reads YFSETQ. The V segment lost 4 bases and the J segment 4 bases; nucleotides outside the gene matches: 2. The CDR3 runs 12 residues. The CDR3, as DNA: TGCGCCAGCAGCAGGGACAGTTACGAGCAGTACTTC. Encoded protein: CASSRDSYEQYF.